The rows below give T cell receptor beta chains drawn from one sample of a study of OX40 agonist ivuxolimab in advanced cancers. TCRdb's table, derived via immunoSEQ multiplex PCR, lists solely in-frame clones and lacks some. The sample lists approximately 60,000 clones; roughly 84% were seen once. The sample consisted of CD4+ or CD8+ T cells sorted from blood, taken in a trial of the OX40 agonist ivuxolimab. All receptors derive from an adult with an advanced solid tumor such as melanoma, head and neck, liver or kidney cancer. Each CDR3 is given with its conserved first and last residue. The order of the fields is V gene, J gene, D gene, CDR3 protein. The D gene is left open where the match is weak.

>TRBV5-1|TRBJ1-1|.
CASSLAWRSGAGNTEAFF
>TRBV18|TRBJ2-2|.
CASSPLQKNTGELFF
>TRBV11-2|TRBJ2-7|TRBD2
CASSSLGASGSPEQYF
>TRBV6-5|TRBJ2-7|.
CASTSLGTYEQYF
>TRBV4-2|TRBJ2-2|TRBD1
CASSQGDRDEAGELFF
>TRBV5-5|TRBJ2-7|TRBD1
CASSLPGQGFHEQYF
>TRBV6-1|TRBJ1-1|TRBD1
CASRGTANTEAFF
>TRBV7-8|TRBJ1-5|TRBD1
CASSPRDRDDQPQHF
>TRBV7-9|TRBJ1-1|.
CASSSQGRDTEAFF
>TRBV10-3|TRBJ2-1|.
CAITHGPGDNEQFF
>TRBV2|TRBJ2-7|.
CASRNENEQYF
>TRBV28|TRBJ1-2|.
CASRRGGYGYTF
>TRBV5-1|TRBJ2-1|.
CASSPPGDEQFF
>TRBV19|TRBJ1-1|.
CASSPLSRGTEAFF
>TRBV9|TRBJ1-4|.
CASSPTTNEKLFF
>TRBV5-6|.|.
CASSLTVHYEQYF
>TRBV11-2|TRBJ1-6|.
CASSRDGSSPLHF
>TRBV5-4|TRBJ1-6|.
CASSLANSPLHF
>TRBV29-1|TRBJ2-7|TRBD2
CSVGGGGRLREQYF
>TRBV10-3|TRBJ1-5|TRBD1
CAISITGASDQPQHF
>TRBV7-9|TRBJ2-5|TRBD2
CASSPTSGGQETQYF
>TRBV18|TRBJ2-6|.
CASSPPRKGAGANVLTF
>TRBV9|TRBJ2-1|TRBD2
CASSVEAGGPSYNEQFF
>TRBV7-8|TRBJ1-1|.
CASSGGGRTEAFF
>TRBV2|TRBJ2-7|.
CASSESVGWDEQYF
>TRBV7-8|TRBJ2-2|TRBD2
CASSELAGGPLVGELFF
>TRBV4-3|TRBJ1-4|.
CASSQDVLGSTNEKLFF
>TRBV6-5|TRBJ1-4|.
CASRMNEKLFF
>TRBV19|TRBJ1-1|.
CASTSRRLPGAEAFF
>TRBV28|TRBJ1-2|.
CASSTLAGRNYGYTF
>TRBV10-3|TRBJ2-5|TRBD2
CAIRSSGGEETQYF
>TRBV20-1|TRBJ2-5|.
CSALGQYF